The 30 T cell receptor beta chains below all came from one sample that was sequenced in a study of blood T cell repertoires in COVID-19. Only in-frame clones appear in the TCRdb table, and some are missing; sequencing was by immunoSEQ multiplex PCR. The sample records 200,000 to 300,000 clones, more than 75% being singletons. Sequenced input: peripheral blood. These receptors originate from an older man with acute or convalescent COVID-19.

The chain is built from TRBV6-1 and TRBJ2-5; perhaps TRBD2 as D (5 bases). Germline V gene sequence: CDR1 MNHNS, CDR2 SASEGT. V was trimmed by 3 bases and J by 4 bases, leaving 18 bases between them. The CDR3 consists of 16 residues. CDR3 coding DNA: TGTGCCAGCAGTGATAGGGAAGTTGGAGGTCCAGAGACCCAGTACTTC. Its protein product is CASSDREVGGPETQYF.

This clone came up many times. In the same sample, other DNA sequences code for this CDR3. The gene calls are TRBV28 and TRBJ1-5; the D gene is possibly TRBD1 (5 bases). The V end was cut by 3 bases, the J end by 2 bases, with 11 bases between. The CDR3 has 15 residues. Germline CDR1 reads MDHEN; CDR2 reads SYDVKM. CDR3 residues: CASSLGGNGNQPQHF. Written as DNA, the CDR3 is TGTGCCAGCAGTTTGGGGGGTAATGGCAATCAGCCCCAGCATTTT.

V usage is TRBV7-9 and J usage is TRBJ1-3; 8 nucleotides agree with TRBD1. The CDR3 consists of 14 residues. The V and J ends lost 6 bases and 4 bases, in that order; junction bases with no gene match: 5. The germline V gene encodes CDR1 SEHNR and CDR2 FQNEAQ (reference sequence). CDR3 region: CASRQDREGNTIYF. CDR3 nucleotides: TGTGCCAGCAGACAGGACAGGGAAGGAAACACCATATATTTT.

This rearrangement joins TRBV6-4 to TRBJ2-5; possible D gene TRBD2, 5 bases. The CDR3 consists of 13 residues. The germline V gene has CDR1 MRHNA and CDR2 SNTAGT. Trimming cost V 4 bases and J 4 bases, with 10 bases left between them. For the CDR3, the DNA is TGTGCCAGCAGTGCCGGGGTCAGAGAGACCCAGTACTTC. Translation gives CASSAGVRETQYF.

The chain employs TRBV3-1 (or the pseudogene TRBV3-2) and TRBJ2-4; unclear D gene. In germline, CDR1 is LGHDT, CDR2 YNNKEL (reference sequence). V lost 2 bases to trimming and J lost 10 bases, with 15 bases between them. This CDR3 region has 14 residues. The CDR3 DNA reads TGTGCCAGCAGCCAACTTCCGAGCCCTAGAATTCAGTACTTC. Its translation is CASSQLPSPRIQYF.

This rearrangement joins TRBV7-8 to TRBJ1-2, with 9 bases matching TRBD1. This CDR3 is built from 16 residues. Germline V CDR1 and CDR2: SGHVS, FQNEAQ. V gave up 1 base and J gave up 6 bases; unmatched junction bases: 9. This chain's CDR3 is CASSLEPHRGLDGYTF. The DNA for the CDR3 is TGTGCCAGCAGCTTAGAACCCCACAGGGGGCTGGATGGCTACACCTTC.

The genes are TRBV7-2 and TRBJ1-1, with a weak D call TRBD1 (5 bases). Germline V gene data show CDR1 as SGHTA and CDR2 as FQGNSA. This CDR3 has 14 amino acids. V lost 5 bases and J 4 bases, leaving 14 bases between the germline ends. The CDR3: CASSQISGVTEAFF. Written as DNA, the CDR3 is TGTGCCAGCAGCCAAATTTCGGGGGTCACTGAAGCTTTCTTT. The full variable domain, in which reference TRBV7-2 and TRBJ1-1 provide the parts outside the CDR3, is GAGVSQSPSNKVTEKGKDVELRCDPISGHTALYWYRQSLGQGLEFLIYFQGNSAPDKSGLPSDRFSAERTGGSVSTLTIQRTQQEDSAVYLCASSQISGVTEAFFGQGTRLTVV.

CDR3 residues: CASSFGAVNSPLHF. In nucleotides, the CDR3 is TGTGCCAGTAGTTTTGGGGCCGTTAATTCACCCCTCCACTTT. The chain has TRBV19 and TRBJ1-6; perhaps TRBD1 as D (5 bases). This CDR3 has 14 amino acids. V was clipped by 5 bases and J by 6 bases, with 11 bases between them. Germline CDR1 LNHDA, CDR2 SQIVND (reference sequence).

The rearrangement uses TRBV6-2 or TRBV6-3 and TRBJ1-5; no firm D call. The CDR3 is made up of 14 amino acids. V was clipped by 5 bases and J by 7 bases, with 15 bases between them. CDR1 is MNHEY and CDR2 is SVGEGT in the germline V gene. In DNA form, the CDR3 reads TGTGCCAGCAGTGGACCTATTCGGAGGCAGCCCCAGCATTTT. Translating it yields CASSGPIRRQPQHF.

The chain links TRBV27 to TRBJ1-5; no firm D call. Germline CDR1 MNHEY, CDR2 SMNVEV (reference sequence). The CDR3 covers 14 residues. V was shortened by 3 bases and J by 6 bases, with 12 bases between the two germline ends. The CDR3 DNA reads as TGTGCCAGCAGTTTCGGGGTAGGGTCTCAGCCCCAGCATTTT. This encodes CASSFGVGSQPQHF.

The chain has TRBV15 and TRBJ2-5; D remains ambiguous. V dropped 6 bases and J dropped 1 base, with 12 bases sitting between them. Germline CDR1 LNHNV, CDR2 YYDKDF (reference sequence). The CDR3 length is 14 residues. The CDR3 sequence is CATRTKAAQETQYF. The DNA for the CDR3 is TGTGCCACCAGGACAAAGGCAGCCCAAGAGACCCAGTACTTC. The variable domain in full, with the rest retrieved from reference TRBV15 and TRBJ2-5, is DAMVIQNPRYQVTQFGKPVTLSCSQTLNHNVMYWYQQKSSQAPKLLFHYYDKDFNNEADTPDNFQSRRPNTSFCFLDIRSPGLGDTAMYLCATRTKAAQETQYFGPGTRLLVL.

This rearrangement joins TRBV19 to TRBJ2-2; 9 bases map to TRBD2. CDR3 size: 15 residues. The V gene end was trimmed by 7 bases and the J gene end by 0 bases; junction bases not matched to a gene: 3. Germline values: CDR1 LNHDA, CDR2 SQIVND (reference sequence). For the CDR3, the DNA is TGTGCCAGTACCAAGCGGGGGGCGAACACCGGGGAGCTGTTTTTT. Residues: CASTKRGANTGELFF. The full variable domain, its missing parts supplied by reference TRBV19 and TRBJ2-2, is DGGITQSPKYLFRKEGQNVTLSCEQNLNHDAMYWYRQDPGQGLRLIYYSQIVNDFQKGDIAEGYSVSREKKESFPLTVTSAQKNPTAFYLCASTKRGANTGELFFGEGSRLTVL.

This chain joins TRBV6-6 and TRBJ1-1, with 8 bases that match TRBD1. V lost 5 bases and J lost 7; bases outside the gene matches: 6. CDR1 MNHNY and CDR2 SVGAGI come from the germline V gene (reference sequence). The CDR3 contains 13 residues. CDR3: CASSAYGTGEAFF. As DNA, the CDR3 is TGTGCCAGCAGTGCGTATGGGACAGGTGAAGCTTTCTTT.

This sequence joins TRBV6-5 and TRBJ1-6; 7 bases are shared with TRBD1. Germline values: CDR1 MNHEY, CDR2 SVGAGI. The trim removed 0 bases at V and 5 bases at J, leaving 4 bases unmatched. CDR3 length equals 16 residues. As DNA, the CDR3 is TGTGCCAGCAGTTACTCGAGGGGACAGAATAATTCACCCCTCCACTTT. It codes for CASSYSRGQNNSPLHF.

The chain joins TRBV19 to TRBJ1-2; TRBD1 matches 8 bases. The CDR3 runs 17 residues. Germline-derived CDR1 and CDR2 are LNHDA and SQIVND (reference sequence). V was pared by 5 bases and J by 8 bases, with 19 bases of the junction left unmatched. Here the CDR3 reads CASSLESHRGSAGGYTF. The DNA of the CDR3 is TGTGCCAGTAGTCTGGAGAGCCACAGGGGGTCAGCGGGCGGCTACACCTTC.

The chain joins TRBV28 to TRBJ1-4, with D maybe TRBD1 (5 bases). Deletions cut 5 bases from V and 5 bases from J, with 6 bases between. The CDR3 runs 12 residues. CDR1 and CDR2 (germline): MDHEN, SYDVKM. The chain's CDR3 is CASSRTNEKLFF. As DNA, the CDR3 is TGTGCCAGCAGTCGGACAAATGAAAAACTGTTTTTT.

This chain's CDR3 is CASSESLGQGVEQYF. As DNA, the CDR3 is TGCGCCAGCAGTGAGTCTTTAGGGCAGGGGGTTGAGCAGTACTTC. The chain uses TRBV10-1 and TRBJ2-7; 7 bases align to TRBD1. V was pared by 0 bases and J by 7 bases, with 9 bases of the junction left unmatched. Germline assignment: CDR1 WNHNN and CDR2 SYGVQD (reference sequence). The CDR3 is 15 amino acids.

This clone was seen more than once but under ten times. The chain couples TRBV6-2 or TRBV6-3 to TRBJ1-2, with a weak D call TRBD1 (5 bases). The CDR3 consists of 14 residues. Per germline, CDR1 MNHEY and CDR2 SVGEGT. With 2 bases removed from V and 6 bases from J, the gap between germline ends came to 13 bases. CDR3 nucleotides: TGTGCCAGCAGTTACCCCCTACCCAGGGATGGCTACACCTTC. Protein product: CASSYPLPRDGYTF.

This clone was observed once. The V gene is TRBV7-2, the J gene TRBJ2-7; 9 bases are a match to TRBD1. This CDR3 comprises 14 residues. Germline-derived CDR1 and CDR2 are SGHTA and FQGNSA. The V segment lost 4 bases and the J segment 2 bases; nucleotides outside the gene matches: 3. This CDR3 reads CASSSGQGPYEQYF. For the CDR3, the DNA is TGTGCCAGCAGCTCGGGACAGGGACCCTACGAGCAGTACTTC. Filled out from reference TRBV7-2 and TRBJ2-7, the complete variable domain reads GAGVSQSPSNKVTEKGKDVELRCDPISGHTALYWYRQSLGQGLEFLIYFQGNSAPDKSGLPSDRFSAERTGGSVSTLTIQRTQQEDSAVYLCASSSGQGPYEQYFGPGTRLTVT.

The chain combines TRBV6-6 with TRBJ2-6, with 9 bases matching TRBD1. Germline loops: CDR1 MNHNY, CDR2 SVGAGI (reference sequence). J gave up 9 bases and V 5 bases, and 14 bases lay outside the gene matches. The CDR3 covers 17 residues. Here the CDR3 DNA reads TGTGCCAGCAGTCCTATCCCCGGGACAGGGAGGCACAACGTCCTGACTTTC. It translates to CASSPIPGTGRHNVLTF.

This chain links TRBV6-4 with TRBJ2-1, with 16 positions matching TRBD2. Trimming at V came to 8 bases and at J to 8 bases, leaving 3 bases not matched to a gene. The CDR3 is 14 amino acids. Per the germline V gene, CDR1 is MRHNA and CDR2 is SNTAGT. CDR3 region: CASSGLAGGHEQFF. The CDR3 DNA follows: TGTGCCAGCTCGGGACTAGCGGGGGGGCATGAGCAGTTCTTC.

Of note for this clone: Other nucleotide sequences from this sample produce the same CDR3. V is TRBV7-9 and J is TRBJ1-5; D is undetermined. Trimming left V 3 bases short and J 2 bases short, with 2 bases between. The CDR3 is 12 amino acids. In germline, CDR1 is SEHNR, CDR2 FQNEAQ (reference sequence). CDR3 region: CASSFGNQPQHF. The CDR3 coding sequence is TGTGCCAGCAGCTTCGGCAATCAGCCCCAGCATTTT.

This sequence joins TRBV10-3 and TRBJ1-5; TRBD1 aligns across 8 bases. Per the germline V gene, CDR1 is ENHRY and CDR2 is SYGVKD. This CDR3 comprises 14 residues. V gave up 10 bases and J gave up 1 base; unmatched junction bases: 6. The CDR3 sequence is CASGQGRSNQPQHF. CDR3 in DNA: TGTGCCAGCGGACAGGGCCGAAGCAATCAGCCCCAGCATTTT.

The chain uses TRBV29-1 and TRBJ2-5; no clear D. The CDR3 contains 13 residues. CDR1 and CDR2 from the germline V gene are SQVTM and ANQGSEA. Trimming took off 3 bases at V and 1 base at J, with 9 bases between the two ends. The CDR3 sequence: CSVDEAFQETQYF. CDR3 nucleotide sequence: TGCAGCGTTGACGAAGCGTTCCAAGAGACCCAGTACTTC.

V and J are TRBV6-5 and TRBJ2-3, with TRBD2 matching 8 bases. Germline CDR1 reads MNHEY; CDR2 reads SVGAGI. The CDR3 runs 15 residues. The V gene end was trimmed by 8 bases and the J gene end by 3 bases; junction bases not matched to a gene: 10. CDR3 DNA: TGTGCCAGCGATCTAAGAGGCGGGAGGACAGATACGCAGTATTTT. Translating gives CASDLRGGRTDTQYF.

The chain joins TRBV5-6 to TRBJ1-1; 8 bases fit TRBD1. J gave up 4 bases and V 2 bases, and 4 bases lay outside the gene matches. The CDR3 has 14 residues. Germline V gene lookup returns CDR1 SGHDT and CDR2 YYEEEE. The CDR3 DNA reads as TGTGCCAGCAGCTTTCCAGGGGGCGGCACTGAAGCTTTCTTT. It encodes CASSFPGGGTEAFF.

The CDR3 sequence: CASSELRGLEKLFF. The CDR3 DNA reads TGTGCCAGCAGTGAACTCAGGGGGTTGGAAAAACTGTTTTTT. J is TRBJ1-4 and V is TRBV2; 7 bases are a match to TRBD1. Germline V gives CDR1 SNHLY, CDR2 FYNNEI. The CDR3 is made up of 14 amino acids. J was trimmed by 8 bases and V by 2 bases; bases with no gene match: 5.

This rearrangement joins TRBV18 to TRBJ1-6; possibly TRBD1 for D (5 bases). Germline values: CDR1 KGHSH, CDR2 LQKENI. V lost 3 bases, J lost 10 bases, and 13 bases lay in between. The CDR3 sequence is 14 residues long. The CDR3 is CASSPSRDSSPLHF. Here the CDR3 DNA reads TGTGCCAGCTCACCTTCCAGGGATAGCTCACCCCTCCACTTT.

The chain joins TRBV7-9 to TRBJ1-2; 8 nucleotides agree with TRBD1. Germline V gene lookup returns CDR1 SEHNR and CDR2 FQNEAQ (reference sequence). V trimming: 4 bases; J trimming: 6 bases; junction bases outside the gene matches: 7. This CDR3 has 14 amino acids. Here the CDR3 reads CASSSLTGGNGYTF. For the CDR3, the DNA is TGTGCCAGCAGCTCCTTAACAGGGGGTAATGGCTACACCTTC.

The V call is TRBV18, the J call TRBJ1-3, with 8 bases that match TRBD1. V dropped 4 bases and J dropped 4; count of bases not matched to a gene: 6. This CDR3 contains 15 residues. Looked up from germline, CDR1 is KGHSH and CDR2 is LQKENI. CDR3 nucleotide sequence: TGTGCCAGCTCACTTGGACAGGGAGCGGGAAACACCATATATTTT. Protein product: CASSLGQGAGNTIYF.